One T cell receptor beta chain is described in this entry. Its cognate antigen has yet to be identified. No base-level quality is on record; no much larger clone is a single base apart. The library relied on PCR. TCRdb shows the sequencer as Illumina HiSeq 2500. To reduce PCR and sequencing biases, unique molecular identifiers were incorporated into the TCR beta cDNA libraries. Per 1 to 10 million input T cells, approximately 500,000 cDNA molecules were obtained, such that each molecule approximated one T cell. The same protocol used for the earlier healthy control dataset was applied to prepare and sequence the patient libraries. Samples belonging to the same batch were prepared together, multiplexed and sequenced on a shared HiSeq lane. On the study's bioinformatics: Raw barcoded reads were processed with MIGEC, discarding single-read molecular identifier groups before consensus assembly and CDR3 extraction. Clonotype tables were post-analysed with VDJtools, normalizing diversity by down-sampling all datasets to the smallest sample size. In repertoire overlap clustering, CDR3 amino acid sequences, but not nucleotide sequences, were matched to correct batch-related cross-sample contamination. TCRdb reran the public reads through fastp at Q25 and MiXCR, keeping productive beta chains. One record per CDR3 amino acid sequence lists the most common genes and DNA. The V and J calls come from TCRdb's annotation, not from the publication. A total of some 500,000 distinct CDR3 sequences appear in this sample, approximately 45% of them only once. The biggest ten clones account for about an eighth of the sample.

The CDR3 starts with the cysteine, ends with the phenylalanine, and has 18 residues. This entry keeps only the CDR3 DNA: 54 bases, framed from base 1. V and J are trimmed by 2 bases and 0 bases, and the gene matches miss 6 bases of the junction. Sequences SGHTA (CDR1) and FQGNSA (CDR2) are obtained from the germline V gene. To demonstrate the VDJtools post-analysis software, the study profiled TCR beta repertoires from the peripheral blood of around 13 young patients with multiple sclerosis. The multiple sclerosis patients were children and adolescents ranging in age from roughly 6 to 16 years. This specimen comes from a study of post-analysis software for immune sequencing data (dated by TCRdb to the mid-2010s). About the investigation overall: The recorded disease courses included relapsing-remitting, secondary progressive and progressive-relapsing multiple sclerosis, and some patients had no subtype annotation. The multiple sclerosis patient repertoires were compared with under 13 previously published healthy control repertoires from donors aged roughly 6 to 27 years. A subset of samples was prepared in parallel using single-end sample barcoding, then pooled and co-amplified after Illumina adapter ligation. Study-wide conclusions, independent of this receptor: The control group was slightly older than the multiple sclerosis patient group. When samples were clustered directly using the F measure, samples prepared in the same batch co-clustered strongly, which prompted a batch-effect correction. Significantly higher frequencies in patients than in controls were found for about five TRBV segments, including TRBV5-6, TRBV5-1 and TRBV20-1. Normalized Chao1 diversity was significantly lower in multiple sclerosis patients than controls, suggesting substantial peripheral T-cell clonal expansion.

This receptor chain uses TRBV7-2 and TRBJ2-1; 11 nucleotides in the junction match TRBD2. The sequence derives from a girl between 10 and 17 years old with multiple sclerosis. The sequenced sample was blood. The CDR3 protein sequence reads: CASSLPSGRRSSYNEQFF. In nucleotides, the sequence is TGTGCCAGCAGCTTACCTAGCGGGAGGCGTAGCTCCTACAATGAGCAGTTCTTC.